This entry lists 13 T cell receptor beta chains sequenced from one sample in a study of CD8+CD57+ T cells in acquired aplastic anemia. Genomic DNA, serving as template, underwent TCR beta VDJ and CDR3 profiling. TCRdb used MiXCR to reprocess the reads, holding one entry per CDR3 protein. The table records around 500,000 distinct CDR3 sequences, around 30% of them present only once. Sequenced patients had shown CD8+CD57+ cell expansion by flow cytometry. Input material: sorted CD4+, CD8+, or CD8+CD57+ T cells (not recorded which) from PBMCs. Receptors were obtained from a human donor with aplastic anemia.

This chain uses TRBV9 with TRBJ1-2; D gene ambiguous. Germline assignment: CDR1 SGDLS and CDR2 YYNGEE. Trimming shortened V by 5 bases and J by 0 bases, and 14 bases separated the two germline ends. The CDR3 length is 15 residues. CDR3 loop: CASRPGDPANYGYTF. The CDR3 DNA reads as TGTGCCAGCAGGCCTGGAGACCCAGCTAACTATGGCTACACCTTC.

This chain joins TRBV2 and TRBJ2-2; TRBD1 matches at 7 bases. The CDR3 spans 14 residues. The germline CDR1 and CDR2 sequences are SNHLY and FYNNEI. V dropped 7 bases and J dropped 6; count of bases not matched to a gene: 8. The CDR3 here is CASIGQAGAGELFF. The CDR3 bases are TGTGCCAGCATAGGACAGGCCGGGGCCGGGGAGCTGTTTTTT.

The chain employs TRBV2 and TRBJ2-4; D uncertain. V was clipped by 4 bases and J by 6 bases, with 13 bases between them. In germline, CDR1 is SNHLY, CDR2 FYNNEI. This CDR3 is built from 14 residues. The CDR3 loop is CASSVTALGNIQYF. CDR3 DNA sequence: TGTGCCAGCAGTGTGACCGCTTTGGGAAACATTCAGTACTTC.

This clonotype was seen a few times. The V and J genes are TRBV5-1 and TRBJ2-3, with D tentatively TRBD1 or TRBD2 (5 bases each). This CDR3 has 12 amino acids. Between the trimmed V and J ends, which lost 7 bases and 5 bases, there was a span of 11 bases. Germline CDR1 is SGHRS and CDR2 is YFSETQ. The CDR3 nucleotides read TGCGCCAGCGGGACGAGGGTAGATACGCAGTATTTT. Translation: CASGTRVDTQYF.

The J gene is TRBJ1-2, the V gene TRBV15, with 9 bases fitting TRBD1. CDR3 size: 14 residues. Germline V lookup: CDR1 LNHNV, CDR2 YYDKDF (reference sequence). After removal of 1 base from V and 8 bases from J, the junction contained 5 bases not matched to a gene. The CDR3 sequence is CATSRVTGGRGYTF. The CDR3 coding sequence is TGTGCCACCAGCAGAGTGACAGGGGGGAGAGGCTACACCTTC.

There are many counts of this clonotype. This sequence joins TRBV7-3 and TRBJ2-5, with 7 bases that match TRBD1. Germline V gives CDR1 SGHTA, CDR2 FQGTGA. J gave up 5 bases and V 6 bases, and 9 bases lay outside the gene matches. This CDR3 has 14 residues. This CDR3 is CASRSTGLGETQYF. The CDR3 DNA is TGTGCCAGCAGGTCGACAGGGCTCGGGGAGACCCAGTACTTC.

The table lists this clonotype with many counts. J is TRBJ1-1 and V is TRBV20-1; D is undetermined. CDR3 length: 12 amino acids. CDR1 and CDR2 (germline): DFQATT, SNEGSKA (reference sequence). Trimming shortened V by 6 bases and J by 2 bases, and 10 bases separated the two germline ends. Here the CDR3 DNA reads TGCAGTGCGCTGACACTAAACACTGAAGCTTTCTTT. Its protein product is CSALTLNTEAFF.

This clonotype was seen a handful of times. The chain carries TRBV29-1 and TRBJ1-2; a possible D gene is TRBD1 (5 bases). The germline V gene has CDR1 SQVTM and CDR2 ANQGSEA. The V end was cut by 6 bases, the J end by 6 bases, with 17 bases between. This CDR3 region has 13 residues. CDR3 nucleotide sequence: TGCAGCGTCTCATCGGTTCAGGGAGATGGCTACACCTTC. Translating it yields CSVSSVQGDGYTF.

Only one count was recorded for this clonotype. This chain connects TRBV15 to TRBJ2-1, with no clear D. The CDR3 runs 15 residues. Germline values: CDR1 LNHNV, CDR2 YYDKDF (reference sequence). V lost 0 bases to trimming and J lost 6 bases, with 12 bases between them. The CDR3 reads CATSRDRKTPNEQFF. CDR3 DNA sequence: TGTGCCACCAGCAGAGATCGGAAGACCCCCAATGAGCAGTTCTTC.

This clonotype was detected many times. The rearrangement uses TRBV20-1 and TRBJ1-2; D possibly corresponds to TRBD1 (6 bases). Trimming left V 6 bases short and J 0 bases short, with 11 bases between. The CDR3 runs 13 residues. Germline assignment: CDR1 DFQATT and CDR2 SNEGSKA (reference sequence). CDR3 protein: CSAPRTANYGYTF. The CDR3 nucleotides are TGCAGTGCCCCTCGGACAGCTAACTATGGCTACACCTTC.

Details on this clonotype: The junction shows a germline mismatch at one end, possibly a read error. V usage is TRBV10-3 and J usage is TRBJ1-2; 7 bases agree with TRBD1. This CDR3 has 14 residues. Looked up from germline, CDR1 is ENHRY and CDR2 is SYGVKD. CDR3 bases: TGTGCCATCAGTGACCGGGACAGCTACTATGGCTACACCTTT. Protein sequence: CAISDRDSYYGYTF.

The chain uses TRBV7-2 and TRBJ1-2, with D possibly being TRBD1 (6 bases). V lost 5 bases and J lost 8, with 12 bases in between. CDR3 length: 12 residues. The germline V gene encodes CDR1 SGHTA and CDR2 FQGNSA. The CDR3 coding sequence is TGTGCCAGCAGCAACAGGGAATCGGGCTACACCTTC. Its translation: CASSNRESGYTF.

This clonotype was counted only a few times. CDR3 in amino acids: CASSVYQGAYTGELFF. The CDR3 nucleotides are TGTGCCAGCAGCGTATATCAGGGGGCGTACACCGGGGAGCTGTTTTTT. The chain joins TRBV9 to TRBJ2-2; TRBD1 matches at 8 bases. Germline V lookup: CDR1 SGDLS, CDR2 YYNGEE. J was trimmed by 3 bases and V by 1 base; bases with no gene match: 5. The CDR3 loop spans 16 amino acids.